The next 16 T cell receptor beta chains were all read from a single sample in a study of a mutant IDH1 vaccine in newly diagnosed glioma. Antigen specificity for these receptors is unknown. The table came from immunoSEQ multiplex PCR; TCRdb's copy has only in-frame clones and leaves some out. The table has about 83,000 clones, around four fifths seen once; the top ten hold 5% to 6.5%. Documented time point: week 47, end of study. Every vaccine dose comprised 300 ug of mutant IDH1 20-mer peptide plus topical imiquimod. This specimen consisted of PBMCs, obtained from a glioma patient whose treatment included an IDH1 peptide vaccine. The receptors here all came from a man aged 35 to 55 with glioma.

The genes are TRBV30 and TRBJ1-2; 7 bases are a match to TRBD1. CDR3 length: 15 residues. V was pared by 2 bases and J by 4 bases, with 10 bases of the junction left unmatched. The germline V gene has CDR1 GTSNPN and CDR2 SVGIG (reference sequence). The CDR3: CAWSFLEQGFYGYTF. The CDR3 nucleotides read TGTGCCTGGAGTTTTCTCGAACAGGGGTTCTATGGCTACACCTTC.

The rearrangement links TRBV5-4 to TRBJ1-1; TRBD1 might be the D (5 bases). The CDR3 is 16 amino acids. The V gene's germline CDR1 is SGHNT and CDR2 YYREEE (reference sequence). V shed 0 bases and J shed 6 bases, with 18 bases lying between them. CDR3 sequence reads: CASSLVGSGPGAEAFF. The CDR3 nucleotides are TGTGCCAGCAGCTTGGTAGGGTCGGGCCCGGGGGCTGAAGCTTTCTTT.

CDR3 amino acids: CAISVLAEVGELFF. The CDR3 nucleotides are TGTGCCATCAGTGTACTAGCGGAAGTCGGGGAGCTGTTTTTT. The V call is TRBV10-3, the J call TRBJ2-2, with 8 bases aligning to TRBD2. Germline loops: CDR1 ENHRY, CDR2 SYGVKD. This CDR3 contains 14 residues. Trimming took 4 bases from V and 7 from J; bases not matched to a gene: 5.

This rearrangement joins TRBV9 to TRBJ1-1, with D perhaps TRBD1 (5 bases). V was shortened by 3 bases and J by 1 base, with 13 bases between the two germline ends. The CDR3 covers 15 residues. CDR1 is SGDLS, CDR2 YYNGEE, per germline. In nucleotides, the CDR3 is TGTGCCAGCAGCGGGGGGACGCTCGGGAACACTGAAGCTTTCTTT. Its translation is CASSGGTLGNTEAFF.

This clone appeared a few times. The chain is built from TRBV6-1 and TRBJ1-1; D not certain. Trimming left V 3 bases short and J 5 bases short, with 13 bases between. The V gene's germline CDR1 is MNHNS and CDR2 SASEGT. The CDR3 covers 14 residues. The CDR3 DNA sequence: TGTGCCAGCAGTGAGTGGGCACCGAGGACTGAAGCTTTCTTT. It specifies CASSEWAPRTEAFF.

This clone appeared a few times. The CDR3 sequence is CASRPGRSGETQYF. CDR3 bases: TGTGCCAGCAGGCCGGGGAGAAGTGGAGAGACCCAGTACTTC. The J gene is TRBJ2-5, the V gene TRBV7-8, with D perhaps TRBD2 (5 bases). This CDR3 spans 14 amino acids. With 6 bases removed from V and 4 bases from J, the gap between germline ends came to 15 bases. Germline CDR1 reads SGHVS; CDR2 reads FQNEAQ.

This chain connects TRBV19 to TRBJ2-5; D call uncertain. Germline CDR1 is LNHDA and CDR2 is SQIVND (reference sequence). V lost 3 bases to trimming and J lost 5 bases, with 10 bases between them. CDR3 length: 13 residues. CDR3: CASSIEDSETQYF. Written as DNA, the CDR3 is TGTGCCAGTAGTATTGAGGATTCGGAGACCCAGTACTTC.

The V gene is TRBV6-9, the J gene TRBJ1-1, with D possibly TRBD1 on 5 matching bases. Germline V gene sequence: CDR1 MNHGY, CDR2 SVAAGI. V lost 7 bases to trimming and J lost 6 bases, with 18 bases between them. CDR3 length: 14 residues. The CDR3 sequence: CASNGVREGSEAFF. The CDR3 coding sequence is TGTGCCAGCAATGGGGTCCGGGAGGGGTCTGAAGCTTTCTTT.

This clone was detected only a few times. The J gene is TRBJ1-5, the V gene TRBV2, with 8 nucleotides matching TRBD1. Germline assignment: CDR1 SNHLY and CDR2 FYNNEI. V lost 5 bases and J lost 2; bases outside the gene matches: 2. This CDR3 contains 14 residues. CDR3 sequence reads: CASSQGAGNQPQHF. The CDR3 DNA reads TGTGCCAGCAGTCAGGGGGCCGGCAATCAGCCCCAGCATTTT.

The chain combines TRBV2 with TRBJ2-2; D is tentatively TRBD1 or TRBD2 (5 bases each). Germline CDR1 is SNHLY and CDR2 is FYNNEI. This CDR3 region has 13 residues. The V end lost 9 bases, the J end lost 6 bases, and 14 bases lay between the germline ends. The CDR3, as DNA: TGTGCCAGTCCGGGGCCTAGGGCCGGGGAGCTGTTTTTT. Protein sequence: CASPGPRAGELFF.

J is TRBJ2-5 and V is TRBV10-3; 8 nucleotides agree with TRBD2. The CDR3 loop spans 14 amino acids. V shed 4 bases, J shed 5 bases, and the junction held 6 bases outside the gene matches. Per the germline V gene, CDR1 is ENHRY and CDR2 is SYGVKD. DNA of the CDR3: TGTGCCATCAGTGTCAGCGGGGGAGGGGAGACCCAGTACTTC. Translated: CAISVSGGGETQYF.

The rearrangement links TRBV5-6 to TRBJ2-7, with TRBD2 as a possible D gene (5 bases). This CDR3 has 14 residues. V lost 5 bases, J lost 2 bases, and 14 bases lay in between. CDR1 and CDR2 (germline): SGHDT, YYEEEE. The CDR3 region is CASRREGSTYEQYF. Here the CDR3 DNA reads TGTGCCAGCAGGCGTGAGGGTTCAACCTACGAGCAGTACTTC.

This clone has just one count. This chain joins TRBV5-4 and TRBJ2-1; D is possibly TRBD2 (5 bases). CDR3 length equals 14 residues. In germline, CDR1 is SGHNT, CDR2 YYREEE (reference sequence). The V gene lost 4 bases and the J gene lost 5 bases, with 13 bases spanning the gap. The CDR3 spells CASSPPGVNNEQFF. The CDR3 DNA reads as TGTGCCAGCAGCCCCCCCGGGGTAAACAATGAGCAGTTCTTC.

The CDR3 sequence is CASSQSRQGAKWDYGYTF. CDR3 in DNA: TGCGCCAGCAGTCAATCTCGGCAGGGGGCAAAGTGGGACTATGGCTACACCTTC. The chain combines TRBV23-1 with TRBJ1-2, with 8 bases identical to TRBD1. TRBV23-1 is an ORF for which the function is uncertain. The CDR3 is made up of 18 amino acids. The J segment lost 3 bases and the V segment lost 0 bases, leaving 12 bases of the junction unmatched.

Only a few counts were recorded for this clone. The J gene is TRBJ2-2, the V gene TRBV10-3; 7 positions match TRBD2. Germline V gene sequence: CDR1 ENHRY, CDR2 SYGVKD. This CDR3 has 16 residues. With V trimmed by 3 bases and J by 5 bases, 9 bases remained unmatched. Written as DNA, the CDR3 is TGTGCCATCAGTGAAAGCGGGAAGGGTTTGACCGGGGAGCTGTTTTTT. This codes for CAISESGKGLTGELFF.

The rearrangement links TRBV5-1 to TRBJ2-5; tentative D call: TRBD1 (8 bases). Germline assignment: CDR1 SGHRS and CDR2 YFSETQ. This CDR3 has 17 amino acids. V was shortened by 3 bases and J by 5 bases, with 23 bases between the two germline ends. CDR3 coding DNA: TGCGCCAGCAGCTACCTTGGACAGGGAGGGTTAGGGGAGACCCAGTACTTC. Translating it yields CASSYLGQGGLGETQYF.